This note documents a single T cell receptor beta chain sequence. The sample comes from a study of blood T cell repertoires in COVID-19. Germline CDR1 reads MNHEY; CDR2 reads SVGAGI. This CDR3 contains 14 residues. V was trimmed by 2 bases and J by 2 bases, leaving 10 bases between them. Method: immunoSEQ multiplex PCR; TCRdb's copy keeps in-frame clones and lacks some. This table has under 350,000 clones, 70% to 90% appearing once. The V gene is TRBV6-5, the J gene TRBJ2-7; a possible D gene is TRBD2 (6 bases). This receptor was identified in a woman in her forties with acute COVID-19. Sequencing was done on a sample of PBMCs or T cells enriched from blood (not recorded which). The CDR3: CASSYGGVTYEQYF. The CDR3 DNA reads as TGTGCCAGCAGTTACGGCGGGGTGACCTACGAGCAGTACTTC.